This T cell receptor (beta chain) appears in the sequencing data of a study of blood T cells in healthy people across ages. PCR was performed a second time for about 7 to 12 cycles using a sample-barcoded 5' primer and a J-beta primer mix. TCRdb analysed the 5' RACE reads with MiXCR anew, one entry per CDR3 protein. The sample has hundreds of thousands of distinct CDR3 sequences, roughly 41% seen once. Germline lookup yields CDR1 SGHDT and CDR2 YYEEEE. The ends were cut back, 6 bases at V and 1 base at J, with 14 bases in the middle. This CDR3 comprises 15 residues. The TCR sequence derives from a woman aged 60 to 75 in good health. The sequenced material came from blood. The rearrangement joins TRBV5-6 to TRBJ2-1; D may be TRBD2 (6 bases). CDR3 in amino acids: CASTIWGVSYNEQFF. DNA of the CDR3: TGTGCCAGCACCATCTGGGGGGTGTCCTACAATGAGCAGTTCTTC.